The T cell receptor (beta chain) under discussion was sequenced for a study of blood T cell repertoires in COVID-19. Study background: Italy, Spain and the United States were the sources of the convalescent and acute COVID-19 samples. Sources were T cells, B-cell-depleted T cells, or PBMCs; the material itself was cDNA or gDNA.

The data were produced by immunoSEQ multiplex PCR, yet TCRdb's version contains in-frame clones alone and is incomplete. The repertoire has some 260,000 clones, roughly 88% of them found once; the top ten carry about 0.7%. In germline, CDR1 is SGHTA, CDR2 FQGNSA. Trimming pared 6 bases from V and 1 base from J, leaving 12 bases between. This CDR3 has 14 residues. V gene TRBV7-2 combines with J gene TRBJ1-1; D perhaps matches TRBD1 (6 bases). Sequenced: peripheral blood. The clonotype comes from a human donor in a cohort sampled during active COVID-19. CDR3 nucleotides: TGTGCCAGCAGTATACAGGGAAAGAACACTGAAGCTTTCTTT. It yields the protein CASSIQGKNTEAFF.